This is a list of T cell receptor beta chains from one sample in a study of shared clonotypes between healthy human individuals. The protocol was immunoSEQ multiplex PCR, while the TCRdb copy is restricted to in-frame clones and leaves out a portion. The table records approximately 940,000 clones, over 60% of them present only once. The sequencing sample was made of memory CD4+ T cells sorted from blood. The source is a man aged 18 to 29 in good health. Each CDR3 is given with its conserved first and last residue. A D gene is named only where the DNA matches it firmly. Clone size is stated in some rows and not others, as once, few, many or a class when expanded.

d_gene: .; j_gene: TRBJ1-6; v_gene: TRBV27; abundance: .; CDR3nt: TGTGCCAGCCGCCCCCAGGCTAATTCACCCCTCCACTTT; CDR3aa: CASRPQANSPLHF
d_gene: .; j_gene: TRBJ2-2; v_gene: TRBV10-3; abundance: .; CDR3nt: TGTGCCATCTTAGATACGCAGAACACCGGGGAGCTGTTTTTT; CDR3aa: CAILDTQNTGELFF
d_gene: .; j_gene: TRBJ1-3; v_gene: TRBV6-5; abundance: .; CDR3nt: TGTGCCAGCAGTTCCCCGGCTGCTGGAAACACCATATATTTT; CDR3aa: CASSSPAAGNTIYF
d_gene: TRBD2; j_gene: TRBJ2-3; v_gene: TRBV2; abundance: .; CDR3nt: TGTGCCAGCAGTTTAAGGGAGGGCCACACAGATACGCAGTATTTT; CDR3aa: CASSLREGHTDTQYF
d_gene: .; j_gene: TRBJ1-2; v_gene: TRBV5-4; abundance: .; CDR3nt: TGTGCCAGCAGCCCCAATGGATATGGCTACACCTTC; CDR3aa: CASSPNGYGYTF
d_gene: .; j_gene: TRBJ2-7; v_gene: TRBV28; abundance: .; CDR3nt: TGTGCCATCGCACGGGGCTACGAGCAGTACTTC; CDR3aa: CAIARGYEQYF
d_gene: TRBD1; j_gene: TRBJ2-7; v_gene: TRBV2; abundance: .; CDR3nt: TGTGCCAGCAGTGAAAGGGACAGGGGATCCTACGAGCAGTACTTC; CDR3aa: CASSERDRGSYEQYF
d_gene: .; j_gene: TRBJ2-7; v_gene: TRBV7-2; abundance: .; CDR3nt: TGTGCCAGCAGCTTAGGCCCCACCAACGAGCAGTACTTC; CDR3aa: CASSLGPTNEQYF
d_gene: .; j_gene: TRBJ1-5; v_gene: TRBV10-3; abundance: .; CDR3nt: TGTGCCATCAGCCAACCAAATCAGCCCCAGCATTTT; CDR3aa: CAISQPNQPQHF
d_gene: .; j_gene: TRBJ2-7; v_gene: TRBV10-2; abundance: .; CDR3nt: TGCGCCAGTCAGAGATATAGCGGATACGAGCAGTACTTC; CDR3aa: CASQRYSGYEQYF
d_gene: TRBD2; j_gene: TRBJ2-1; v_gene: TRBV19; abundance: .; CDR3nt: TGTGCCACCTCAGCGGGGGGAGGTAATGAGCAGTTCTTC; CDR3aa: CATSAGGGNEQFF
d_gene: .; j_gene: TRBJ2-1; v_gene: TRBV5-1; abundance: .; CDR3nt: TGCGCCAGCAGCCAGACTTCGCCGGACAGTTTGCAGTTCTTC; CDR3aa: CASSQTSPDSLQFF
d_gene: TRBD1; j_gene: TRBJ2-3; v_gene: TRBV29-1; abundance: .; CDR3nt: TGCAGCGTCCGCCGAACAACAGGGGGTAGAGCAGATACGCAGTATTTT; CDR3aa: CSVRRTTGGRADTQYF
d_gene: TRBD2; j_gene: TRBJ2-1; v_gene: TRBV10-3; abundance: .; CDR3nt: TGTGCCATCAGTGAGTCGGCTAGCGGCAATGAGCAGTTCTTC; CDR3aa: CAISESASGNEQFF
d_gene: .; j_gene: TRBJ1-1; v_gene: TRBV28; abundance: .; CDR3nt: TGTGCCAGCAATGGGGCCAGGGCAAATGGGGACACTGAAGCTTTCTTT; CDR3aa: CASNGARANGDTEAFF
d_gene: .; j_gene: TRBJ2-7; v_gene: TRBV7-2; abundance: .; CDR3nt: TGTGCCAGCAGCAAGGGGGGGAATTCCTACGAGCAGTACTTC; CDR3aa: CASSKGGNSYEQYF
d_gene: .; j_gene: TRBJ2-7; v_gene: TRBV6-1; abundance: .; CDR3nt: TGTGCCAGCACCCTAGAGGTTCTACCGATTTACGAGCAGTACTTC; CDR3aa: CASTLEVLPIYEQYF
d_gene: TRBD2; j_gene: TRBJ2-3; v_gene: TRBV27; abundance: .; CDR3nt: TGTGCCAGCAGTTCGAAGGGGACTAGCGGGACACATACGCAGTATTTT; CDR3aa: CASSSKGTSGTHTQYF
d_gene: .; j_gene: TRBJ2-7; v_gene: TRBV7-2; abundance: once; CDR3nt: TGTGCCAGCAGCGCGACTAGCTACGAGCAGTACTTC; CDR3aa: CASSATSYEQYF
d_gene: .; j_gene: TRBJ1-2; v_gene: TRBV7-2; abundance: .; CDR3nt: TGTGCCAGCAGCACGACGGTTAACTATGGCTACACCTTC; CDR3aa: CASSTTVNYGYTF
d_gene: .; j_gene: TRBJ1-1; v_gene: TRBV6-1; abundance: .; CDR3nt: TGTGCCAGCAGTGAAGGGTGGTTGAACACTGAAGCTTTCTTT; CDR3aa: CASSEGWLNTEAFF
d_gene: .; j_gene: TRBJ2-7; v_gene: TRBV11-2; abundance: .; CDR3nt: TGTGCCAGCAGCTCGACCGGACGGGCAGACTACGAGCAGTACTTC; CDR3aa: CASSSTGRADYEQYF
d_gene: TRBD1; j_gene: TRBJ2-7; v_gene: TRBV5-1; abundance: .; CDR3nt: TGCGCCAGCAGCCCTCTACAGGGGGCGACCTACGAGCAGTACTTC; CDR3aa: CASSPLQGATYEQYF
d_gene: .; j_gene: TRBJ2-3; v_gene: TRBV7-6; abundance: .; CDR3nt: TGTGCCAGCAGCTTAGGGCATAAGGATACGCAGTATTTT; CDR3aa: CASSLGHKDTQYF
d_gene: .; j_gene: TRBJ2-7; v_gene: TRBV7-2; abundance: .; CDR3nt: TGTGCCAGCAGCGCCCGAGGAAAGCAGTACTTC; CDR3aa: CASSARGKQYF
d_gene: .; j_gene: TRBJ2-3; v_gene: TRBV5-1; abundance: .; CDR3nt: TGCGCCAGCAGCTTCTCTCGGCAGGCCCGCACAGATACGCAGTATTTT; CDR3aa: CASSFSRQARTDTQYF
d_gene: .; j_gene: TRBJ2-2; v_gene: TRBV4-1; abundance: once; CDR3nt: TGCGCCAGCAGCCAAGTAGCGGCGAAGAACACCGGGGAGCTGTTTTTT; CDR3aa: CASSQVAAKNTGELFF
d_gene: .; j_gene: TRBJ2-1; v_gene: TRBV11-2; abundance: .; CDR3nt: TGTGCCAGCAGCCTAGACAAGGTAGGCAATGAGCAGTTCTTC; CDR3aa: CASSLDKVGNEQFF
d_gene: .; j_gene: TRBJ2-3; v_gene: TRBV5-1; abundance: .; CDR3nt: TGCGCCAGCAGCTTGGGGCCAGACACAGATACGCAGTATTTT; CDR3aa: CASSLGPDTDTQYF
d_gene: .; j_gene: TRBJ2-2; v_gene: TRBV28; abundance: .; CDR3nt: TGTGCCAGCACAACAGTGAACACCGGGGAGCTGTTTTTT; CDR3aa: CASTTVNTGELFF
d_gene: TRBD2; j_gene: TRBJ2-3; v_gene: TRBV5-1; abundance: .; CDR3nt: TGCGCCAGCAGCTTGGACCCTAGCGGGAGTAACCCAGATACGCAGTATTTT; CDR3aa: CASSLDPSGSNPDTQYF
d_gene: .; j_gene: TRBJ2-1; v_gene: TRBV13; abundance: .; CDR3nt: TGTGCCAGCAGCTACCCCCACCGAGCGCTCGGCAATGAGCAGTTCTTC; CDR3aa: CASSYPHRALGNEQFF
d_gene: .; j_gene: TRBJ2-7; v_gene: TRBV28; abundance: .; CDR3nt: TGTGCCAGCAGAACGTCTATCTACGAGCAGTACTTC; CDR3aa: CASRTSIYEQYF
d_gene: .; j_gene: TRBJ1-2; v_gene: TRBV30; abundance: .; CDR3nt: TGTGCCTGGATGGATCTTGGACGGGGTAACTATGGCTACACCTTC; CDR3aa: CAWMDLGRGNYGYTF
d_gene: .; j_gene: TRBJ2-2; v_gene: TRBV5-1; abundance: .; CDR3nt: TGCGCCAGCAGCTTGGAAGGTTGGGGTGCAGGGAACACCGGGGAGCTGTTTTTT; CDR3aa: CASSLEGWGAGNTGELFF
d_gene: TRBD1; j_gene: TRBJ2-5; v_gene: TRBV19; abundance: .; CDR3nt: TGTGCCAGTAGACAGGGGGGACAAGAGACCCAGTACTTC; CDR3aa: CASRQGGQETQYF
d_gene: .; j_gene: TRBJ2-3; v_gene: TRBV5-6; abundance: .; CDR3nt: TGTGCCAGCAGCGCTCTGACTCCCGGGGAGCAGTATTTT; CDR3aa: CASSALTPGEQYF
d_gene: TRBD2; j_gene: TRBJ2-5; v_gene: TRBV9; abundance: .; CDR3nt: TGTGCCAGCAGCGTAGGGCTAGCGGGAGGCCAGGTGGGAGAGACCCAGTACTTC; CDR3aa: CASSVGLAGGQVGETQYF
d_gene: .; j_gene: TRBJ1-1; v_gene: TRBV18; abundance: .; CDR3nt: TGTGCCAGCTCACCAATCTCGGGCGAGGGCACTGAAGCTTTCTTT; CDR3aa: CASSPISGEGTEAFF
d_gene: .; j_gene: TRBJ2-3; v_gene: TRBV27; abundance: .; CDR3nt: TGTGCCAGCAGCCACTCCCCACCTGGACCTAGCACAGATACGCAGTATTTT; CDR3aa: CASSHSPPGPSTDTQYF
d_gene: .; j_gene: TRBJ1-5; v_gene: TRBV18; abundance: .; CDR3nt: TGTGCCAGCTCACAAAACAGGGACAATCAGCCCCAGCATTTT; CDR3aa: CASSQNRDNQPQHF
d_gene: .; j_gene: TRBJ1-6; v_gene: TRBV19; abundance: .; CDR3nt: TGTGCCGGTTCCGAGGCCTATAATTCACCCCTCCACTTT; CDR3aa: CAGSEAYNSPLHF
d_gene: TRBD2; j_gene: TRBJ2-1; v_gene: TRBV4-3; abundance: .; CDR3nt: TGCGCCAGCAGCCAAGACCTAGCGGGAGTAGATGAGCAGTTCTTC; CDR3aa: CASSQDLAGVDEQFF
d_gene: .; j_gene: TRBJ1-1; v_gene: TRBV28; abundance: .; CDR3nt: TGTGCCAGCAGGCGACTAAGGACTGAAGCTTTCTTT; CDR3aa: CASRRLRTEAFF
d_gene: .; j_gene: TRBJ2-5; v_gene: TRBV5-1; abundance: .; CDR3nt: TGCGCCAGCAGCTTGGGGGTTGGTAGCGGAGAGACCCAGTACTTC; CDR3aa: CASSLGVGSGETQYF
d_gene: .; j_gene: TRBJ2-2; v_gene: TRBV27; abundance: .; CDR3nt: TGTGCCAGCAGTTTTAGAAAGGGGAACACCGGGGAGCTGTTTTTT; CDR3aa: CASSFRKGNTGELFF
d_gene: TRBD1; j_gene: TRBJ1-6; v_gene: TRBV18; abundance: .; CDR3nt: TGTGCCAGCTCACCCGAGGACAGGGATAATTCACCCCTCCACTTT; CDR3aa: CASSPEDRDNSPLHF
d_gene: .; j_gene: TRBJ2-7; v_gene: TRBV6-5; abundance: few; CDR3nt: TGTGCCAGCCGGCGAGGCTACGAGCAGTACTTC; CDR3aa: CASRRGYEQYF